This T cell receptor beta chain was obtained from a study of sequential checkpoint blockade in melanoma. Study-wide background: Arm A got nivolumab then ipilimumab; arm B the reverse, 1:1. TCRβ was sequenced from DNA of 90 to 95 pretreatment tumors.

Indicated treatment: randomized to nivolumab then ipilimumab (arm A) or the reverse (arm B). Some clones are missing from TCRdb's copy, which holds only in-frame ones; the method was immunoSEQ multiplex PCR. The sample shows under 3,000 clones, more than 12% of them seen only once. Germline CDR1 is SNHLY and CDR2 is FYNNEI. CDR3 length equals 14 residues. V lost 6 bases and J lost 0, with 11 bases in between. This clone has a count of ten or more. This receptor was identified in a human donor with melanoma. The chain joins TRBV2 to TRBJ1-2; tentative D call: TRBD1 (6 bases). Material: tumor tissue (inferred from file names), obtained from a patient given nivolumab and ipilimumab in sequence. CDR3 region: CASREDSSNYGYTF. The CDR3 nucleotides are TGTGCCAGCAGAGAGGACAGCTCTAACTATGGCTACACCTTC.